One sample yielded the 29 T cell receptor beta chains listed below, sequenced in a study of identifying expanded T cells in peripheral blood. Data came from immunoSEQ multiplex PCR; TCRdb stores just in-frame clones and leaves some out. Among 70,000 or so clones listed, roughly 88% were seen once. Sequences were obtained from blood. Every receptor here comes from a person aged 18-70 years in good health.

This sequence joins TRBV7-8 and TRBJ2-2; 7 bases align to TRBD2. Germline V CDR1 and CDR2: SGHVS, FQNEAQ. CDR3 size: 14 residues. J was trimmed by 5 bases and V by 3 bases; bases with no gene match: 3. This CDR3 reads CASSFNSGTGELFF. The CDR3 DNA follows: TGTGCCAGCAGCTTTAATAGCGGGACCGGGGAGCTGTTTTTT.

CDR3 DNA sequence: TGTGCCAGGATACTAGCGGGGGGGCAGTACTTC. This translates into CARILAGGQYF. V is TRBV21-1 and J is TRBJ2-7; the listed D gene, TRBD2, was not tested against the DNA. TRBV21-1 is deemed a pseudogene. This CDR3 has 11 residues.

The chain carries TRBV7-2 and TRBJ2-3, with D maybe TRBD2 (5 bases). Trimming took 5 bases from V and 2 from J, leaving 17 bases between them. Germline CDR1 is SGHTA and CDR2 is FQGNSA. The CDR3 loop spans 16 amino acids. CDR3 amino acids: CASSKEGYLDTDTQYF. CDR3 in DNA: TGTGCCAGCAGCAAAGAGGGCTACCTCGACACAGATACGCAGTATTTT.

This clone was counted between two and nine times. CDR3 sequence (DNA): TGCGCCAGCAGGGCGGGCCTCCAAGAGACCCAGTACTTC. Its translation is CASRAGLQETQYF. The V call is TRBV5-1, the J call TRBJ2-5; D possibly corresponds to TRBD2 (5 bases). Germline CDR1 SGHRS, CDR2 YFSETQ. V gave up 5 bases and J gave up 1 base, with 9 bases separating them. This CDR3 contains 13 residues.

The rearrangement links TRBV4-1 to TRBJ1-3; 11 bases map to TRBD1. With V trimmed by 4 bases and J by 2 bases, 4 bases remained unmatched. This CDR3 is built from 16 residues. CDR1 is MGHRA and CDR2 is YSYEKL in the germline V gene. CDR3 residues: CASSPGQGGAGNTIYF. In nucleotides, the CDR3 is TGCGCCAGCAGCCCGGGACAGGGGGGAGCTGGAAACACCATATATTTT.

The rearrangement uses TRBV28 and TRBJ2-7; 9 bases fit TRBD1. Germline CDR1 and CDR2: MDHEN and SYDVKM. V shed 6 bases, J shed 4 bases, and the junction held 10 bases outside the gene matches. This CDR3 is built from 15 residues. This CDR3 is CASSLKPGQGYEQYF. The CDR3 nucleotides read TGTGCCAGCAGCTTAAAACCGGGACAGGGTTACGAGCAGTACTTC.

This clone appeared a single time. This chain uses TRBV4-3 with TRBJ2-7; 8 bases match TRBD1. Looked up from germline, CDR1 is LGHNA and CDR2 is YSLEER. The CDR3 runs 14 residues. The V gene end was trimmed by 0 bases and the J gene end by 4 bases; junction bases not matched to a gene: 2. The CDR3: CASSQDRGQYEQYF. The CDR3 DNA reads as TGCGCCAGCAGCCAAGACAGGGGGCAGTACGAGCAGTACTTC.

DNA for the CDR3: TGTGCCAGCAGCACTGGGACATTCATGAACACTGAAGCTTTCTTT. Translating it yields CASSTGTFMNTEAFF. The V gene is TRBV11-2, the J gene TRBJ1-1; a possible D gene is TRBD1 (6 bases). The V end was cut by 5 bases, the J end by 0 bases, with 13 bases between. The germline CDR1 and CDR2 sequences are SGHAT and FQNNGV. The CDR3 consists of 15 residues.

The chain uses TRBV5-1 and TRBJ2-5; D unresolved. Trimming cost V 4 bases and J 5 bases, with 15 bases left between them. This CDR3 has 14 residues. Looked up from germline, CDR1 is SGHRS and CDR2 is YFSETQ. Written as DNA, the CDR3 is TGCGCCAGCAGCCGTGGGGATAGCTACGAGACCCAGTACTTC. It is translated as CASSRGDSYETQYF.

This clone appeared a few times. The chain has TRBV2 and TRBJ2-7, with D maybe TRBD1 (5 bases). CDR3 size: 11 residues. V was trimmed by 6 bases and J by 3 bases, leaving 6 bases between them. Germline CDR1 and CDR2: SNHLY and FYNNEI. The CDR3 region is CASRQGYEQYF. CDR3 nucleotides: TGTGCCAGCAGGCAGGGCTACGAGCAGTACTTC.

CDR3 amino acids: CASSIDSAGSYEQYF. The CDR3 coding sequence is TGTGCCAGCAGCATTGACAGTGCCGGCTCCTACGAGCAGTACTTC. This sequence joins TRBV2 and TRBJ2-7, with D perhaps matching TRBD1 (5 bases). V was trimmed by 6 bases and J by 0 bases, leaving 15 bases between them. The CDR3 length is 15 residues. Germline lookup yields CDR1 SNHLY and CDR2 FYNNEI.

The gene calls are TRBV21-1 and TRBJ2-7. TRBV21-1 is designated a pseudogene. The length of the CDR3 is 12 residues. The CDR3 DNA follows: TGTGCCAGCAGGGAACACAACTACGAGCAGTACTTC. Translated: CASREHNYEQYF.

This chain connects TRBV10-3 to TRBJ2-1; D may be TRBD2 (6 bases). Trimming cost V 0 bases and J 0 bases, with 12 bases left between them. Germline assignment: CDR1 ENHRY and CDR2 SYGVKD. The CDR3 runs to 17 residues. This CDR3 reads CAISESMAGSSYNEQFF. The CDR3 DNA sequence: TGTGCCATCAGTGAGTCGATGGCGGGGAGCTCCTACAATGAGCAGTTCTTC.

V usage is TRBV27 and J usage is TRBJ1-5, with D possibly being TRBD1 (5 bases). Germline V gene lookup returns CDR1 MNHEY and CDR2 SMNVEV (reference sequence). CDR3 length equals 15 residues. V dropped 6 bases and J dropped 10 bases, with 22 bases sitting between them. In nucleotides, the CDR3 is TGTGCCAGCAGCCCCCTTGCGGGACCTGCCCACCCCCAGCATTTT. Translating it yields CASSPLAGPAHPQHF.

The table lists this clone with a few counts. This chain links TRBV6-4 with TRBJ2-3; unclear D gene. CDR1 and CDR2 from the germline V gene are MRHNA and SNTAGT. This CDR3 is 13 amino acids long. V was clipped by 4 bases and J by 4 bases, with 9 bases between them. CDR3 loop: CASSVGYSDTQYF. CDR3 DNA sequence: TGTGCCAGCAGTGTCGGCTACTCAGATACGCAGTATTTT.

This chain uses TRBV7-2 with TRBJ1-1; perhaps TRBD1 as D (6 bases). The V end was cut by 4 bases, the J end by 1 base, with 10 bases between. CDR1 and CDR2 from the germline V gene are SGHTA and FQGNSA. CDR3 length: 14 residues. The CDR3 loop reads CASSSRTENTEAFF. CDR3 DNA sequence: TGTGCCAGCAGCTCCCGGACAGAGAACACTGAAGCTTTCTTT.

This chain links TRBV6-6 with TRBJ1-5; unclear D gene. The CDR3 runs to 14 residues. Per the germline V gene, CDR1 is MNHNY and CDR2 is SVGAGI (reference sequence). Deletions cut 4 bases from V and 7 bases from J, with 14 bases between. The CDR3 sequence is CASSFWVPTQPQHF. CDR3 in DNA: TGTGCCAGCAGTTTTTGGGTTCCCACCCAGCCCCAGCATTTT.

This rearrangement joins TRBV4-3 to TRBJ2-3; either TRBD1 or TRBD2 may supply D (6 bases each). Germline CDR1 and CDR2: LGHNA and YSLEER. The V end lost 4 bases, the J end lost 3 bases, and 17 bases lay between the germline ends. CDR3 length equals 16 residues. The CDR3 sequence is CASSPQMEGGTDTQYF. CDR3 nucleotides: TGCGCCAGCAGCCCCCAGATGGAGGGGGGAACAGATACGCAGTATTTT.

The chain uses TRBV11-2 and TRBJ1-1; D is unresolved. V was pared by 0 bases and J by 4 bases, with 3 bases between. The germline CDR1 and CDR2 sequences are SGHAT and FQNNGV. This CDR3 region has 12 residues. The CDR3 bases are TGTGCCAGCAGCTTAGATCGCACTGAAGCTTTCTTT. Its protein product is CASSLDRTEAFF.

This clone has a single count. J is TRBJ1-2 and V is TRBV7-2, with 7 bases that match TRBD1. This CDR3 is built from 14 residues. The V gene end was trimmed by 3 bases and the J gene end by 6 bases; junction bases not matched to a gene: 7. In germline, CDR1 is SGHTA, CDR2 FQGNSA. CDR3 residues: CASSLGQFMDGYTF. As DNA, the CDR3 is TGTGCCAGCAGCTTGGGACAGTTTATGGATGGCTACACCTTC.

The chain combines TRBV11-3 with TRBJ2-2; no definite D call. The CDR3 is made up of 14 amino acids. Germline values: CDR1 SGHNT, CDR2 YENEEA. Deletions cut 2 bases from V and 4 bases from J, with 8 bases between. CDR3 DNA: TGTGCCAGCAGCTTAAGTACCTTCACCGGGGAGCTGTTTTTT. Its protein is CASSLSTFTGELFF. The entire variable domain, with the rest obtained from reference TRBV11-3 and TRBJ2-2, is as follows: EAGVVQSPRYKIIEKKQPVAFWCNPISGHNTLYWYLQNLGQGPELLIRYENEEAVDDSQLPKDRFSAERLKGVDSTLKIQPAELGDSAVYLCASSLSTFTGELFFGEGSRLTVL.

The rearrangement uses TRBV27 and TRBJ1-5; D unresolved. CDR1 is MNHEY and CDR2 is SMNVEV in the germline V gene (reference sequence). The CDR3 length is 13 residues. V was shortened by 6 bases and J by 0 bases, with 6 bases between the two germline ends. CDR3 in amino acids: CASSRTSNQPQHF. CDR3 sequence (DNA): TGTGCCAGCAGCCGGACTAGCAATCAGCCCCAGCATTTT.

This chain links TRBV5-1 with TRBJ2-7; a weak D match, TRBD1 (6 bases). V was trimmed by 0 bases and J by 5 bases, leaving 12 bases between them. The germline V gene has CDR1 SGHRS and CDR2 YFSETQ. The CDR3 consists of 14 residues. This CDR3 reads CASSLDREWNEQYF. Written as DNA, the CDR3 is TGCGCCAGCAGCTTGGACAGGGAGTGGAACGAGCAGTACTTC.

The chain links TRBV2 to TRBJ2-7; the D is unclear. The germline V gene has CDR1 SNHLY and CDR2 FYNNEI. The CDR3 is 14 amino acids. V was cut by 5 bases and J by 5 bases, with 16 bases left in between. This CDR3 is CASSINTVGNEQYF. In nucleotides, the CDR3 is TGTGCCAGCAGTATAAACACCGTTGGGAACGAGCAGTACTTC.

This sequence joins TRBV7-2 and TRBJ2-3, with 10 bases aligning to TRBD2. This CDR3 is 16 amino acids long. CDR1 is SGHTA, CDR2 FQGNSA, per germline. V was clipped by 6 bases and J by 5 bases; unmatched bases: 11. CDR3 coding DNA: TGTGCCAGCAGTGCATCTAGCGGGGGCGGGGGAGATACGCAGTATTTT. This codes for CASSASSGGGGDTQYF.

The chain recombines TRBV2 with TRBJ1-6; TRBD1 might be the D (5 bases). CDR1 is SNHLY, CDR2 FYNNEI, per germline. The CDR3 consists of 15 residues. V lost 8 bases and J lost 8, with 19 bases in between. The CDR3 DNA reads TGTGCCAGCCAGTTCGTTAGGGGTCAGGATTCACCCCTCCACTTT. Translated, it gives CASQFVRGQDSPLHF.

The genes are TRBV9 and TRBJ1-5; D is ambiguous. Trimming pared 0 bases from V and 7 bases from J, leaving 11 bases between. CDR3 length: 14 amino acids. The germline gives CDR1 SGDLS, CDR2 YYNGEE. CDR3 residues: CASSVGGDGQPQHF. CDR3 in DNA: TGTGCCAGCAGCGTAGGGGGTGATGGACAGCCCCAGCATTTT.

This chain joins TRBV5-1 and TRBJ2-2; 7 bases fit TRBD2. Germline loops: CDR1 SGHRS, CDR2 YFSETQ. V shed 1 base and J 7 bases; nucleotides not matched to a gene: 4. This CDR3 contains 14 residues. The CDR3 DNA sequence: TGCGCCAGCAGCTTGACGGGAGGAAGCGGGGAGCTGTTTTTT. Translating gives CASSLTGGSGELFF.

The chain recombines TRBV7-6 with TRBJ1-6, with D perhaps TRBD1 (5 bases). This CDR3 region has 15 residues. Per the germline V gene, CDR1 is SGHVS and CDR2 is FNYEAQ. Trimming took 1 base from V and 6 from J, leaving 10 bases between them. The chain's CDR3 is CASSLEWQGNSPLHF. CDR3 nucleotides: TGTGCCAGCAGCTTAGAATGGCAGGGTAATTCACCCCTCCACTTT.